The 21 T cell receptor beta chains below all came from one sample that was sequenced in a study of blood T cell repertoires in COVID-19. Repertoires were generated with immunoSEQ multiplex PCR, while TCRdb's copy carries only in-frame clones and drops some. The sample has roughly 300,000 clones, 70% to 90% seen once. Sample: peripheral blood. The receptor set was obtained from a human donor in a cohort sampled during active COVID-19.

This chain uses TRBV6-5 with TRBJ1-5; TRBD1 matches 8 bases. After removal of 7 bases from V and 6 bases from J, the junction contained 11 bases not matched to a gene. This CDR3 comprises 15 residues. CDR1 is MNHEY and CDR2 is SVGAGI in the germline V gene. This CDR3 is CASKQKQGVVQPQHF. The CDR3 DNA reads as TGTGCCAGCAAACAAAAACAGGGGGTTGTTCAGCCCCAGCATTTT.

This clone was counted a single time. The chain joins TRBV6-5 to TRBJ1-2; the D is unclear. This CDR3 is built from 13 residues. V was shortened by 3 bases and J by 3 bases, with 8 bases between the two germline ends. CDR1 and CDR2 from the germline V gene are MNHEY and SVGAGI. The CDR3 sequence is CASSYEMYYGYTF. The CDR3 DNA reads TGTGCCAGCAGTTATGAGATGTACTATGGCTACACCTTC.

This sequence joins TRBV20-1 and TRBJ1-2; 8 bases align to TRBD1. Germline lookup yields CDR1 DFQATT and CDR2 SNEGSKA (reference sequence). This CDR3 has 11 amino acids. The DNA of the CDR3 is TGCGGACACAGGGGGAACAACGGCTACACCTTC. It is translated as CGHRGNNGYTF.

The chain's CDR3 is CASSLDAPRLAFNYEQYF. CDR3 sequence (DNA): TGCGCCAGCAGCTTGGACGCCCCCCGACTAGCGTTCAATTACGAGCAGTACTTC. This chain uses TRBV5-1 with TRBJ2-7, with 8 bases fitting TRBD2. CDR3 length: 18 residues. Germline V lookup: CDR1 SGHRS, CDR2 YFSETQ. V lost 0 bases, J lost 4 bases, and 15 bases stayed unmatched.

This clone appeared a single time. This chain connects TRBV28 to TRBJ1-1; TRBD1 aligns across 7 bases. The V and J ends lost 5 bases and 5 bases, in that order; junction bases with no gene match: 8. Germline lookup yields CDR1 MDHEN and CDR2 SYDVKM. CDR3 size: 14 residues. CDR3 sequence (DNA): TGTGCCAGCAGTCACGAGGGGGCATGGACTGAAGCTTTCTTT. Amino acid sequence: CASSHEGAWTEAFF.

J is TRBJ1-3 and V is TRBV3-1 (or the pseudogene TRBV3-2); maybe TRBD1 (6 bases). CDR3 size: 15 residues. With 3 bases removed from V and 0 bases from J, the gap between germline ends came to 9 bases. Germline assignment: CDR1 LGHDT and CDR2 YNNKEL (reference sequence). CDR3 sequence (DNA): TGTGCCAGCAGCCAGGAAGGGGGCTCTGGAAACACCATATATTTT. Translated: CASSQEGGSGNTIYF.

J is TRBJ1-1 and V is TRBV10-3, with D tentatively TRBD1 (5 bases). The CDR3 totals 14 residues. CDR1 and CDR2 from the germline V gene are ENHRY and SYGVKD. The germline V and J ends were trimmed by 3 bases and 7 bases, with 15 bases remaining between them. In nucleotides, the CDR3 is TGTGCCATCAGTGATCTACAGGTACGCTATGAAGCTTTCTTT. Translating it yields CAISDLQVRYEAFF.

The CDR3 coding sequence is TGTGCCAGCAGCCAAGGCGGGGTTTTGGCAGATACGCAGTATTTT. The encoded protein is CASSQGGVLADTQYF. The J gene is TRBJ2-3, the V gene TRBV3-1 (or the pseudogene TRBV3-2); TRBD2 is a possible D gene (6 bases). V dropped 1 base and J dropped 4 bases, with 12 bases sitting between them. CDR3 size: 15 residues. Per the germline V gene, CDR1 is LGHDT and CDR2 is YNNKEL (reference sequence).

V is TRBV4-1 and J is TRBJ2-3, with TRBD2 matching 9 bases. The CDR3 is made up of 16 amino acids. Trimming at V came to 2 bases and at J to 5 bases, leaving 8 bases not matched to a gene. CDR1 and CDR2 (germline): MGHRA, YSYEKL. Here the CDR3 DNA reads TGCGCCAGCAGCCAACTGGGCGGGGGGGAAAAAGATACGCAGTATTTT. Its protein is CASSQLGGGEKDTQYF.

The CDR3 loop reads CASRPLASRSYNEQFF. The CDR3 region has the DNA TGTGCCAGCAGACCACTAGCTTCAAGGTCCTACAATGAGCAGTTCTTC. The chain uses TRBV9 and TRBJ2-1; D might be TRBD2 (6 bases). The ends were cut back, 5 bases at V and 1 base at J, with 16 bases in the middle. CDR1 is SGDLS, CDR2 YYNGEE, per germline. The CDR3 consists of 16 residues.

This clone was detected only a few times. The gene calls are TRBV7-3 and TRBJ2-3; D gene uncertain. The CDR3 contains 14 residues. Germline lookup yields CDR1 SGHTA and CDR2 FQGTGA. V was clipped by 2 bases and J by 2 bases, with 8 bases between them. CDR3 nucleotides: TGTGCCAGCAGCTTATCATTAGCCACAGATACGCAGTATTTT. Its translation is CASSLSLATDTQYF.

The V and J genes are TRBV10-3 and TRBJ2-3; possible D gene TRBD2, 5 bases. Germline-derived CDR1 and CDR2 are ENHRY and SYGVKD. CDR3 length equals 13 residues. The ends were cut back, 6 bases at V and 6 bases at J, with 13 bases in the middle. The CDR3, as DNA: TGTGCCATCAGCTCACTAGAGAGTGATACGCAGTATTTT. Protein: CAISSLESDTQYF.

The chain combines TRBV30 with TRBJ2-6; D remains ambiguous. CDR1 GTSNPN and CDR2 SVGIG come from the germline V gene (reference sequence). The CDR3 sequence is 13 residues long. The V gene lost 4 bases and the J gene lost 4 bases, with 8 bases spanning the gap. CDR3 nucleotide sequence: TGTGCCTGGACCTACCCCGGGGCCAACGTCCTGACTTTC. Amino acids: CAWTYPGANVLTF.

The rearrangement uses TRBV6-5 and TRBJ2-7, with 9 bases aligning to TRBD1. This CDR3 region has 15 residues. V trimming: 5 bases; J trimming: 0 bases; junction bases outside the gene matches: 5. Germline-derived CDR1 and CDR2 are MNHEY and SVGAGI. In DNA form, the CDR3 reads TGTGCCAGCAGTCGCACAGGGGGCGACTCCTACGAGCAGTACTTC. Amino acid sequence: CASSRTGGDSYEQYF.

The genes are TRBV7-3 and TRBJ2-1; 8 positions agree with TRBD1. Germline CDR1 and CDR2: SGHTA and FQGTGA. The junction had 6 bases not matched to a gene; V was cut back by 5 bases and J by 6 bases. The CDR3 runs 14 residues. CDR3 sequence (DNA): TGTGCCAGCAGCGAGATCACAGGGGGCAATGAGCAGTTCTTC. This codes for CASSEITGGNEQFF. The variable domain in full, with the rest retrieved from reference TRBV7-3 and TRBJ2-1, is GAGVSQTPSNKVTEKGKYVELRCDPISGHTALYWYRQSLGQGPEFLIYFQGTGAADDSGLPNDRFFAVRPEGSVSTLKIQRTERGDSAVYLCASSEITGGNEQFFGPGTRLTVL.

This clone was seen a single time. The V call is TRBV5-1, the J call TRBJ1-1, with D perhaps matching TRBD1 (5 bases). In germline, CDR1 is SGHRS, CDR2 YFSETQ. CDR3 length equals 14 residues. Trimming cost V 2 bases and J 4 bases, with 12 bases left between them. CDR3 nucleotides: TGCGCCAGCAGCTTTTTCCAGGGTCGCACTGAAGCTTTCTTT. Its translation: CASSFFQGRTEAFF.

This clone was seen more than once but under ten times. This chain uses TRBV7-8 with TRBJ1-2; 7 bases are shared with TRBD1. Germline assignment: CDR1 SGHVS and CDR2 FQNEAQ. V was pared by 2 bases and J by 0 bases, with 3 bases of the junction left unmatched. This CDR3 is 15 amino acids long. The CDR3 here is CASSLPGQPNYGYTF. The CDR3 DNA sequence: TGTGCCAGCAGCTTACCGGGACAGCCTAACTATGGCTACACCTTC.

The chain's CDR3 is CATSRDLGNLGGYTF. CDR3 coding DNA: TGTGCCACCAGCAGAGATTTAGGAAACCTCGGGGGCTACACCTTC. The chain couples TRBV15 to TRBJ1-2; no definite D call. Germline loops: CDR1 LNHNV, CDR2 YYDKDF (reference sequence). This CDR3 contains 15 residues. Trimming left V 0 bases short and J 8 bases short, with 16 bases between. Based on the CDR3 plus reference TRBV15 and TRBJ1-2, the full variable domain is DAMVIQNPRYQVTQFGKPVTLSCSQTLNHNVMYWYQQKSSQAPKLLFHYYDKDFNNEADTPDNFQSRRPNTSFCFLDIRSPGLGDTAMYLCATSRDLGNLGGYTFGSGTRLTVV.

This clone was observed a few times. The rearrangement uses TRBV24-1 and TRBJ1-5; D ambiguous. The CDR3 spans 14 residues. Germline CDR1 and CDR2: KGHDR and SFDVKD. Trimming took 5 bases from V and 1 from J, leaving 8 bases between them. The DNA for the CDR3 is TGTGCCACCAGTGCAGGTAACAGCAATCAGCCCCAGCATTTT. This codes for CATSAGNSNQPQHF.

The CDR3 loop reads CSVGNSSGKLFF. In DNA, the CDR3 is TGCAGCGTTGGAAACAGTAGTGGAAAACTGTTTTTT. The rearrangement links TRBV29-1 to TRBJ1-4; D ambiguous. Looked up from germline, CDR1 is SQVTM and CDR2 is ANQGSEA. Trimming cost V 4 bases and J 10 bases, with 13 bases left between them. The CDR3 is 12 amino acids.

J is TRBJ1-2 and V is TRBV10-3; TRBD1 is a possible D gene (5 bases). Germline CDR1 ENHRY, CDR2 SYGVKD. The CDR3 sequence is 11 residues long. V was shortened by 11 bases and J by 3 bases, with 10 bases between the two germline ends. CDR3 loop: CAVTAHYGYTF. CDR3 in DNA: TGTGCCGTGACAGCTCACTATGGCTACACCTTC.